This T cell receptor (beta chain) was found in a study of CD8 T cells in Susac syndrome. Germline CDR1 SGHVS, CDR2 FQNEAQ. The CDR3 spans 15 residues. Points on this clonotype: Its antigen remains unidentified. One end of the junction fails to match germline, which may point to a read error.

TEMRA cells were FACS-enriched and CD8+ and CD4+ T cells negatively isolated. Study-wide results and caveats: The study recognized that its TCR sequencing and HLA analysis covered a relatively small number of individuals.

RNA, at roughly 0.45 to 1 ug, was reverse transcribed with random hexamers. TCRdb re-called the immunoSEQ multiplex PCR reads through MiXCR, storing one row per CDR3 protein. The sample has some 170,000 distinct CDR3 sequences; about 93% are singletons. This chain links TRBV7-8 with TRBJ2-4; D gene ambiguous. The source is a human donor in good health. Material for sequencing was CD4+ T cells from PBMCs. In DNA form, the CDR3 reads TGTGCCAGCAGCTTAGAAATAAGGGCCAGAAACATTCAGTACTTC. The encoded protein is CASSLEIRARNIQYF. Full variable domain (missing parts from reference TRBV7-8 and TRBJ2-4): GAGVSQSPRYKVAKRGQDVALRCDPISGHVSLFWYQQALGQGPEFLTYFQNEAQLDKSGLPSDRFFAERPEGSVSTLKIQRTQQEDSAVYLCASSLEIRARNIQYFGAGTRLSVL.